A single sample gave rise to the 28 T cell receptor beta chains below, sequenced in a study of T cells after yellow fever vaccination. TCRdb reanalysed the 5' RACE reads using MiXCR and keeps one entry per CDR3 protein. The table includes approximately 330,000 distinct CDR3 sequences, around an eighth detected once. The material was CD4+ T cells sorted from PBMCs, obtained 15 days after the yellow fever booster vaccination. These receptors were taken from a young man who received the YFV17D yellow fever vaccine.

The chain combines TRBV11-1 with TRBJ2-1, with 8 positions matching TRBD2. The CDR3 contains 16 residues. J gave up 7 bases and V 3 bases, and 11 bases lay outside the gene matches. Germline CDR1 SGHAT, CDR2 FQDESV (reference sequence). Here the CDR3 DNA reads TGTGCCAGCAGCTTTAGGCACGGGGGGGCTGGAAATGAGCAGTTCTTC. Translating it yields CASSFRHGGAGNEQFF.

The rearrangement joins TRBV6-5 to TRBJ2-1; TRBD2 matches 8 bases. Trimming cost V 6 bases and J 8 bases; bases outside gene matches: 9. The CDR3 runs to 14 residues. Looked up from germline, CDR1 is MNHEY and CDR2 is SVGAGI. CDR3 region: CASSPRRGAYEQFF. The CDR3 DNA sequence: TGTGCCAGCAGCCCCCGGCGGGGGGCTTATGAGCAGTTCTTC.

There are many counts of this clonotype. The rearrangement links TRBV18 to TRBJ2-7; D is ambiguous. The CDR3 is made up of 14 amino acids. Trimming took off 0 bases at V and 3 bases at J, with 9 bases between the two ends. Germline V CDR1 and CDR2: KGHSH, LQKENI. The CDR3 spells CASSPPALYYEQYF. The CDR3 nucleotides read TGTGCCAGCTCACCACCAGCTTTATACTACGAGCAGTACTTC.

This clonotype appeared a few times. CDR3 bases: TGTGCCAGCAGTTTGCGGCGGGGGGGCCTAGGTGAGCAGTTCTTC. This translates into CASSLRRGGLGEQFF. The genes are TRBV12-3 or TRBV12-4 and TRBJ2-1; TRBD2 matches at 9 bases. The CDR3 has 15 amino acids. The trim removed 3 bases at V and 9 bases at J, leaving 9 bases unmatched.

A few counts support this clonotype. The gene calls are TRBV5-5 and TRBJ1-2; D not certain. This CDR3 has 14 amino acids. Trimming removed 0 bases from V and 0 bases from J, with 6 bases in between. Germline CDR1 reads SGHKS; CDR2 reads YYEKEE (reference sequence). Written as DNA, the CDR3 is TGTGCCAGCAGCTTGGCCGGAGCTAACTATGGCTACACCTTC. Protein product: CASSLAGANYGYTF. Variable domain in full (rest from reference TRBV5-5 and TRBJ1-2): DAGVTQSPTHLIKTRGQQVTLRCSPISGHKSVSWYQQVLGQGPQFIFQYYEKEERGRGNFPDRFSARQFPNYSSELNVNALLLGDSALYLCASSLAGANYGYTFGSGTRLTVV.

This clonotype was seen a handful of times. The V and J genes are TRBV27 and TRBJ2-3; D call uncertain. The germline CDR1 and CDR2 sequences are MNHEY and SMNVEV (reference sequence). CDR3 size: 12 residues. V dropped 5 bases and J dropped 6 bases, with 9 bases sitting between them. CDR3 region: CASSPTWDTQYF. The CDR3 bases are TGTGCCAGCAGTCCGACTTGGGATACGCAGTATTTT.

This clonotype was seen repeatedly, ten times or more. This chain links TRBV12-3 or TRBV12-4 with TRBJ1-2, with TRBD1 matching 7 bases. This CDR3 contains 14 residues. Trimming cost V 7 bases and J 0 bases; bases outside gene matches: 5. CDR3 sequence: CASNNRGANYGYTF. The CDR3 DNA sequence: TGTGCCAGCAACAACAGGGGAGCTAACTATGGCTACACCTTC.

The genes are TRBV4-1 and TRBJ2-5; D is undetermined. V lost 0 bases to trimming and J lost 4 bases, with 9 bases between them. The length of the CDR3 is 14 residues. Germline CDR1 is MGHRA and CDR2 is YSYEKL. The CDR3 nucleotides are TGCGCCAGCAGCCAAGATCCGGAGAGAGAGACCCAGTACTTC. It codes for CASSQDPERETQYF.

CDR3 DNA: TGTGCCAGCAGTTACCTGGGACTAGCGGATGAGCAGTTCTTC. Protein: CASSYLGLADEQFF. The chain combines TRBV6-5 with TRBJ2-1; TRBD2 agrees at 11 bases. After removal of 2 bases from V and 8 bases from J, the junction contained 2 bases not matched to a gene. Germline V gene data show CDR1 as MNHEY and CDR2 as SVGAGI. The CDR3 sequence is 14 residues long.

This clonotype occurred a few times. This rearrangement joins TRBV5-1 to TRBJ2-7, with 9 bases that match TRBD1. Germline loops: CDR1 SGHRS, CDR2 YFSETQ. The CDR3 length is 15 residues. V was clipped by 4 bases and J by 0 bases; unmatched bases: 5. The CDR3 nucleotides read TGCGCCAGCAGCCCGGGGACAGGGAACTCCTACGAGCAGTACTTC. Amino acids: CASSPGTGNSYEQYF.

In this sample, this clonotype turned up a few times. The V and J genes are TRBV7-3 and TRBJ2-1, with TRBD2 matching 11 bases. Germline trimming cut 5 bases from V and 14 bases from J; bases unmatched to any gene: 14. The CDR3 contains 15 residues. CDR1 and CDR2 from the germline V gene are SGHTA and FQGTGA. CDR3 in amino acids: CASSVAGGPSFLEFF. The CDR3, as DNA: TGTGCCAGCAGCGTAGCGGGGGGGCCATCCTTTCTGGAGTTCTTC.

The gene calls are TRBV7-2 and TRBJ2-3, with D possibly matching TRBD1 (6 bases). The V gene lost 1 base and the J gene lost 6 bases, with 14 bases spanning the gap. The length of the CDR3 is 15 residues. Germline values: CDR1 SGHTA, CDR2 FQGNSA. The CDR3 spells CASSLVQGPSDTQYF. The CDR3 region has the DNA TGTGCCAGCAGCTTAGTACAGGGCCCATCTGATACGCAGTATTTT.

This chain connects TRBV24-1 to TRBJ2-2; D remains ambiguous. The CDR3 length is 15 residues. Germline CDR1 and CDR2: KGHDR and SFDVKD. V was shortened by 1 base and J by 1 base, with 6 bases between the two germline ends. CDR3 nucleotide sequence: TGTGCCACCAGTGATTTTGGCGAGAACACCGGGGAGCTGTTTTTT. This encodes CATSDFGENTGELFF.

In its sample, this clonotype was seen a few times. V usage is TRBV29-1 and J usage is TRBJ2-3, with D perhaps TRBD2 (6 bases). Between the trimmed V and J ends, which lost 4 bases and 6 bases, there was a span of 20 bases. This CDR3 contains 15 residues. Germline loops: CDR1 SQVTM, CDR2 ANQGSEA. The CDR3 reads CSVGSSRGRWDTQYF. The CDR3 bases are TGCAGCGTTGGGTCCTCGCGGGGCCGTTGGGATACGCAGTATTTT.

This clonotype was seen a handful of times. The chain carries TRBV7-2 and TRBJ2-1, with 9 bases lining up with TRBD1. The CDR3 consists of 15 residues. Unmatched junction bases numbered 8, after V lost 6 bases and J lost 5 bases. Looked up from germline, CDR1 is SGHTA and CDR2 is FQGNSA. The CDR3 sequence is CASRLTGGAHNEQFF. The CDR3 bases are TGTGCCAGCAGGTTAACAGGGGGCGCACACAATGAGCAGTTCTTC.

This clonotype appeared many times. The DNA of the CDR3 is TGCGCCAGCAGCCCCGCCGTAGGGGGACTAGCGGGTCGAGACATTCAGTACTTC. This codes for CASSPAVGGLAGRDIQYF. The V gene is TRBV5-1, the J gene TRBJ2-4; 12 positions match TRBD2. The CDR3 is 18 residues long. From germline, CDR1 is SGHRS and CDR2 YFSETQ. Germline trimming cut 4 bases from V and 8 bases from J; bases unmatched to any gene: 16.

This clonotype occurred a few times. The chain couples TRBV21-1 to TRBJ1-2; the table's D call of TRBD1 was not tested on the DNA. TRBV21-1 is listed as a pseudogene. The CDR3 loop spans 14 amino acids. CDR3 DNA: TGTGCCAGCAGCATCGCGGACAGGAACTATGGCTACACCTTC. Its translation is CASSIADRNYGYTF.

This clonotype was detected many times. This chain uses TRBV5-1 with TRBJ2-3; 9 bases fit TRBD1. Trimming took 0 bases from V and 6 from J; bases not matched to a gene: 5. The germline V gene has CDR1 SGHRS and CDR2 YFSETQ. This CDR3 region has 15 residues. The CDR3 sequence is CASSLGSQGADTQYF. CDR3 coding DNA: TGCGCCAGCAGCTTGGGATCACAGGGGGCGGATACGCAGTATTTT.

V usage is TRBV7-3 and J usage is TRBJ2-3; D unclear. This CDR3 comprises 14 residues. Trimming pared 1 base from V and 0 bases from J, leaving 5 bases between. Germline values: CDR1 SGHTA, CDR2 FQGTGA. The CDR3 is CASSLSPSTDTQYF. The DNA for the CDR3 is TGTGCCAGCAGCTTAAGTCCTAGCACAGATACGCAGTATTTT.

This clonotype was seen a few times. The chain uses TRBV5-1 and TRBJ1-2; D is perhaps TRBD1 (5 bases). The CDR3 loop spans 14 amino acids. Per germline, CDR1 SGHRS and CDR2 YFSETQ. Between the trimmed V and J ends, which lost 0 bases and 7 bases, there was a span of 13 bases. The DNA of the CDR3 is TGCGCCAGCAGCTTGGATTCAGGGTACCTTGGCTACACCTTC. It is translated as CASSLDSGYLGYTF. Variable domain in full (rest from reference TRBV5-1 and TRBJ1-2): KAGVTQTPRYLIKTRGQQVTLSCSPISGHRSVSWYQQTPGQGLQFLFEYFSETQRNKGNFPGRFSGRQFSNSRSEMNVSTLELGDSALYLCASSLDSGYLGYTFGSGTRLTVV.

This clonotype occurred a few times. The chain couples TRBV6-5 to TRBJ1-1; D remains ambiguous. Germline V CDR1 and CDR2: MNHEY, SVGAGI. The CDR3 totals 14 residues. Trimming took off 6 bases at V and 1 base at J, with 12 bases between the two ends. CDR3 bases: TGTGCCAGCAGGGGAGTTCGTGGGAACACTGAAGCTTTCTTT. This encodes CASRGVRGNTEAFF.

V usage is TRBV10-1 and J usage is TRBJ2-5, with TRBD2 as a possible D gene (5 bases). The V and J ends lost 6 bases and 6 bases respectively, with 20 bases between them. Germline V lookup: CDR1 WNHNN, CDR2 SYGVQD (reference sequence). CDR3 length: 15 amino acids. For the CDR3, the DNA is TGCGCCAGCAGATCTGCGGACGGCGACTACAAGACCCAGTACTTC. Encoded protein: CASRSADGDYKTQYF.

This clonotype was counted ten times or more. The genes are TRBV18 and TRBJ2-4; tentative D call: TRBD2 (5 bases). Germline V gives CDR1 KGHSH, CDR2 LQKENI. V was pared by 5 bases and J by 3 bases, with 11 bases between. This CDR3 has 14 amino acids. CDR3 DNA sequence: TGTGCCAGCTCAACCGGAGGACGCAAAAACATTCAGTACTTC. Its translation: CASSTGGRKNIQYF.

This clonotype was found a few times. The chain links TRBV12-3 or TRBV12-4 to TRBJ1-5; D not certain. The CDR3 totals 15 residues. Trimming took off 6 bases at V and 2 bases at J, with 14 bases between the two ends. CDR3 sequence (DNA): TGTGCCAGCAGCGGTGGGAAGGCCGGCAATCAGCCCCAGCATTTT. Translating gives CASSGGKAGNQPQHF.

The chain uses TRBV28 and TRBJ2-5; 11 bases fit TRBD2. The V segment lost 5 bases and the J segment 4 bases; nucleotides outside the gene matches: 6. Germline CDR1 is MDHEN and CDR2 is SYDVKM. The CDR3 covers 15 residues. The CDR3 DNA follows: TGTGCCAGCAGTGAAACTAGCGGGGGAGGAGAGACCCAGTACTTC. It specifies CASSETSGGGETQYF.

This clonotype was observed a handful of times. J is TRBJ1-1 and V is TRBV28; no definite D call. Germline V gene lookup returns CDR1 MDHEN and CDR2 SYDVKM. The V end lost 8 bases, the J end lost 2 bases, and 18 bases lay between the germline ends. CDR3 length: 15 amino acids. CDR3 coding DNA: TGTGCCAGCCCCATTACCACAACTACCAACACTGAAGCTTTCTTT. The encoded protein is CASPITTTTNTEAFF.

This chain connects TRBV3-1 to TRBJ2-2; perhaps TRBD1 as D (6 bases). CDR3 length: 13 residues. CDR1 is LGHDT, CDR2 YNNKEL, per germline (reference sequence). V lost 4 bases, J lost 7 bases, and 10 bases lay in between. The CDR3 sequence: CASSRSGDGELFF. For the CDR3, the DNA is TGTGCCAGCAGCCGCTCAGGGGACGGGGAGCTGTTTTTT.

This chain connects TRBV25-1 to TRBJ1-5; a possible D gene is TRBD1 (5 bases). Germline V gene lookup returns CDR1 MGHDK and CDR2 SYGVNS. Trimming removed 10 bases from V and 1 base from J, with 14 bases in between. This CDR3 is 14 amino acids long. In DNA form, the CDR3 reads TGTGCCATCCCCTGGGGGAGAAGCAATCAGCCCCAGCATTTT. The encoded protein is CAIPWGRSNQPQHF.